The clone carrying this T cell receptor beta chain is deemed medium-sized. This sample is part of a study of blood T cell repertoires in COVID-19. The repertoire was sequenced with immunoSEQ multiplex PCR; TCRdb's copy has only in-frame clones and lacks some. The sample includes 200,000 or so clones, 65% to 85% of them seen just once. Per germline, CDR1 SGHNT and CDR2 YYREEE (reference sequence). This CDR3 region has 17 residues. V dropped 5 bases and J dropped 5; count of bases not matched to a gene: 15. The chain has TRBV5-4 and TRBJ1-5; 8 bases are shared with TRBD1. The sequencing sample was made of PBMCs or T cells enriched from blood (not recorded which). This clonotype was sampled from a woman aged 40 to 50 with acute COVID-19. In nucleotides, the CDR3 is TGTGCCAGCAGTTTGAATGGGGGACAGGCTTTCGATCAGCCCCAGCATTTT. Residues: CASSLNGGQAFDQPQHF.